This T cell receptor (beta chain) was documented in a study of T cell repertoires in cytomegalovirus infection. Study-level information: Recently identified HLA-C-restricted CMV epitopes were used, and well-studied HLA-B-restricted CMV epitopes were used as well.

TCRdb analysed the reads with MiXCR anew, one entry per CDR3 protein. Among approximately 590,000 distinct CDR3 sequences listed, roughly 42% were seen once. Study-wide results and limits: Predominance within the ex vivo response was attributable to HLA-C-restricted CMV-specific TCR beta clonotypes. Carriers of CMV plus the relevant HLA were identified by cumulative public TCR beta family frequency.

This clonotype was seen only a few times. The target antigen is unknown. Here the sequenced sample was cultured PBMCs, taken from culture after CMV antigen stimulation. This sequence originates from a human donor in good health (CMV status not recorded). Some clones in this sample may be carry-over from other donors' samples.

CDR3 DNA: TGTGCCAGCTCACCTGTGGCCGGGAATAGCCAGCCCCAGCATTTT. Translating gives CASSPVAGNSQPQHF. V usage is TRBV18 and J usage is TRBJ1-5; D ambiguous. CDR1 is KGHSH and CDR2 is LQKENI in the germline V gene. V was clipped by 3 bases and J by 7 bases, with 16 bases between them. The CDR3 spans 15 residues.